The rows below give T cell receptor beta chains drawn from one sample of a study of cytomegalovirus exposure and HLA in healthy donors. Only in-frame clones appear in the TCRdb table, and some are missing; sequencing was by immunoSEQ multiplex PCR. The data show 100,000 to 150,000 clones, with 70% to 85% seen just once and approximately 1.6% held by the top ten. The sequenced sample consisted of PBMCs. The receptor source for this set is a female donor in good health and CMV-seronegative. CDR3s include the opening cysteine and the closing phenylalanine or tryptophan. The D gene is left open where the match is weak. The size of a clone is reported for some rows only, either as once, few or many, or as a class for expanded clones.

v_gene	d_gene	len	abundance	j_gene	CDR3nt	CDR3aa
TRBV6-5	TRBD1	14	once	TRBJ2-2	TGTGCCAGCAGTTACAGGGGGCTCACCGGGGAGCTGTTTTTT	CASSYRGLTGELFF
TRBV27	.	16	.	TRBJ2-7	TGTGCCAGCAGTCTTAAGCCGGGTGGACTGGGCTACGAGCAGTACTTC	CASSLKPGGLGYEQYF
TRBV9	.	14	.	TRBJ2-7	TGTGCCAGCAGCGTAAGGGGGACCTCCTACGAGCAGTACTTC	CASSVRGTSYEQYF
TRBV10-3	.	14	once	TRBJ1-1	TGTGCCATCAGCGGACACGAAAAAAACACTGAAGCTTTCTTT	CAISGHEKNTEAFF
TRBV5-4	TRBD1	14	.	TRBJ2-3	TGTGCCAGCAGCTTAGGACAGGGGGCAGATACGCAGTATTTT	CASSLGQGADTQYF
TRBV7-2	.	14	.	TRBJ1-5	TGTGCCAGCAGCGGGGGGGGTAGGGGTCAGCCCCAGCATTTT	CASSGGGRGQPQHF
TRBV5-6	TRBD1	15	.	TRBJ2-1	TGTGCCAGCAGAAAGAGACAGGGGGCGGTTAATGAGCAGTTCTTC	CASRKRQGAVNEQFF
TRBV7-9	.	14	.	TRBJ1-4	TGTGCCAGCAGCCCCAGCGGGCGGAATGAAAAACTGTTTTTT	CASSPSGRNEKLFF
TRBV7-2	.	16	.	TRBJ1-5	TGTGCCAGCAGCTTATACCCGGGGTTTAGCAATCAGCCCCAGCATTTT	CASSLYPGFSNQPQHF
TRBV29-1	TRBD1	14	.	TRBJ1-1	TGCAGCGTCGGACCCCTTCAGGGGGCGTTGATAGCTTTCTTT	CSVGPLQGALIAFF
TRBV7-2	TRBD1	14	.	TRBJ2-7	TGTGCCAGCAGCCATAGGACAGGGGACGAGGAGCAGTACTTC	CASSHRTGDEEQYF
TRBV15	.	18	.	TRBJ2-6	TGTGCCACCAGCAGAAGGGGCACAGGGCAGGGTGGGGCCAACGTCCTGACTTTC	CATSRRGTGQGGANVLTF
TRBV5-4	.	13	once	TRBJ1-1	TGTGCCAGCAGAAAGGGACAGAACACTGAAGCTTTCTTT	CASRKGQNTEAFF
TRBV9	.	14	.	TRBJ2-5	TGTGCCAGCAGCTTCGCGGCCCCGGGAGAGACCCAGTACTTC	CASSFAAPGETQYF
TRBV5-6	.	15	.	TRBJ2-7	TGTGCCAGCAGCCCGCCTGGGCAGGGCACCTACGAGCAGTACTTC	CASSPPGQGTYEQYF
TRBV7-2	TRBD2	15	.	TRBJ2-1	TGTGCCAGCAGCCTAACTAGCGGGAGTCTCGATGAGCAGTTCTTC	CASSLTSGSLDEQFF